This T cell receptor beta chain was recovered during a study of PD-L1 blockade in urothelial cancer. Whole-study context: Intravenous atezolizumab, 1,200 mg every 3 weeks, was begun by patients around 2014.

Germline CDR1 reads SNHLY; CDR2 reads FYNNEI. J lost 5 bases, V lost 4 bases, and 2 bases had no gene match. This CDR3 is 14 amino acids long. Time point described: pretreatment peripheral blood. Sequencing was performed with immunoSEQ multiplex PCR; in TCRdb, only in-frame clones are kept and a portion is missing. The table has 84,000 or so clones, over 75% seen once. This specimen was PBMCs, taken around atezolizumab (anti-PD-L1) treatment. This receptor was identified in a man between 60 and 75 years old with urothelial cancer. The V gene is TRBV2, the J gene TRBJ1-6, with 7 bases identical to TRBD1. CDR3: CASSGQGDNSPLHF. The CDR3 DNA follows: TGTGCCAGCAGTGGACAGGGCGATAATTCACCCCTCCACTTT.